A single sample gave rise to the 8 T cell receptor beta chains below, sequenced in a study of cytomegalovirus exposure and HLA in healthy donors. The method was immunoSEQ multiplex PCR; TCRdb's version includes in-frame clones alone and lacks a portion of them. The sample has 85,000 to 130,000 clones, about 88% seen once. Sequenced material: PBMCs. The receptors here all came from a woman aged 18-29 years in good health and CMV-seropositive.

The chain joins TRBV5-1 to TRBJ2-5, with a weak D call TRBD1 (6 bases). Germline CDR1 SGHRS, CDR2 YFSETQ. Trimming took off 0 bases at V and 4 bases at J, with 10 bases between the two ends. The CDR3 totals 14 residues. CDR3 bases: TGCGCCAGCAGCTTGGTCCCCAGGGGAGAGACCCAGTACTTC. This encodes CASSLVPRGETQYF. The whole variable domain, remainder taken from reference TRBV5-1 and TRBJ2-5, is KAGVTQTPRYLIKTRGQQVTLSCSPISGHRSVSWYQQTPGQGLQFLFEYFSETQRNKGNFPGRFSGRQFSNSRSEMNVSTLELGDSALYLCASSLVPRGETQYFGPGTRLLVL.

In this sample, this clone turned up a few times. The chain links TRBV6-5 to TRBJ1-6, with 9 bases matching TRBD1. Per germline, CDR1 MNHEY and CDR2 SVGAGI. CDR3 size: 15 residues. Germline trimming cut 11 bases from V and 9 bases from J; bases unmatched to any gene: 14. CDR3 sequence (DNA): TGTGCCTCCCGATTATCGGGACAGGGCATTTCACCCCTCCACTTT. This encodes CASRLSGQGISPLHF.

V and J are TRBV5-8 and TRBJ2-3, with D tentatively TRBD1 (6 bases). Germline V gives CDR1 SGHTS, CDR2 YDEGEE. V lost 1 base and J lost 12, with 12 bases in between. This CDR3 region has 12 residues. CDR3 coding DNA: TGTGCCAGCAGCTTGATACAGGGCCCCCAGTATTTT. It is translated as CASSLIQGPQYF.

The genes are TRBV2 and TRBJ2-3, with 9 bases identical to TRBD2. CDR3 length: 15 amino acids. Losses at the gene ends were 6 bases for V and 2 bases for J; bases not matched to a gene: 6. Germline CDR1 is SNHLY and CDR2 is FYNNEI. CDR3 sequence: CASSARTSATDTQYF. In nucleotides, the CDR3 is TGTGCCAGCAGCGCCAGGACTAGCGCCACAGATACGCAGTATTTT.

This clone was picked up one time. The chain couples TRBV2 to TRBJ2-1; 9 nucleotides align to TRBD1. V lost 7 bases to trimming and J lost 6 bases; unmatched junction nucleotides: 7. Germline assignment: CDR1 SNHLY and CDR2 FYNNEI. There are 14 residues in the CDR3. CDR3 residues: CASNRDRVGNEQFF. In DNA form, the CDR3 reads TGTGCCAGCAACCGGGACAGGGTGGGCAATGAGCAGTTCTTC.

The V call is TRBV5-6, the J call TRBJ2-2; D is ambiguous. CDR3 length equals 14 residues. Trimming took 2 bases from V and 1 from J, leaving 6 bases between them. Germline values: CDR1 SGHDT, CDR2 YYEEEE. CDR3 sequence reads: CASSFLQNTGELFF. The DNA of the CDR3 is TGTGCCAGCAGCTTCTTACAGAACACCGGGGAGCTGTTTTTT.

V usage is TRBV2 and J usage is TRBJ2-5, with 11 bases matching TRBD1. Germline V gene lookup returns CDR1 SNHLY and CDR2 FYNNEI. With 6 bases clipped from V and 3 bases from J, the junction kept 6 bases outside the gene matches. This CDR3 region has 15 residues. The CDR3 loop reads CASRDRTGGKETQYF. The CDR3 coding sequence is TGTGCCAGCAGGGATAGGACAGGGGGCAAAGAGACCCAGTACTTC.

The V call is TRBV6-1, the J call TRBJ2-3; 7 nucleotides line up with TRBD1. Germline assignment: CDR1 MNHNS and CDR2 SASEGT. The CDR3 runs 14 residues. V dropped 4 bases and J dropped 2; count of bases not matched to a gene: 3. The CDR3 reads CASSGGGDTDTQYF. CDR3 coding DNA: TGTGCCAGCAGTGGAGGGGGCGACACAGATACGCAGTATTTT.